This T cell receptor beta chain was observed in a study of shared clonotypes between healthy human individuals. Each of the donors was a healthy adult who was HIV-negative and had not had a recent acute infection or vaccination. General study results and limits: The authors expected sequencing depth to affect clonotype sharing among donors. Estimated richness values were generally larger in naive subsets than in memory subsets. Around 5.3% of naive CD4 clonotypes were shared across a few donors.

Notes on this clone: As yet, its antigen is unknown.

The V gene's germline CDR1 is SQVTM and CDR2 ANQGSEA. This CDR3 comprises 14 residues. Sequenced by immunoSEQ multiplex PCR; TCRdb stores in-frame clones only, minus some. This table holds approximately 1,000,000 clones, 70% to 85% found once. The specimen was memory CD4+ T cells from PBMCs. Regarding subset: CD45RA-negative fraction. The rearrangement joins TRBV29-1 to TRBJ2-5; 11 bases fit TRBD2. Gene TRBJ2-7 matches the end of the DNA better, so the J call may be wrong. This TCR derives from a man younger than 35 in good health. Some clones in this sample may be carry-over from other donors' samples. The CDR3 DNA is TGCAGCGGGAATCTAGCGGGAGGCCCCTACGAGCAGTACTTC. Translated: CSGNLAGGPYEQYF.